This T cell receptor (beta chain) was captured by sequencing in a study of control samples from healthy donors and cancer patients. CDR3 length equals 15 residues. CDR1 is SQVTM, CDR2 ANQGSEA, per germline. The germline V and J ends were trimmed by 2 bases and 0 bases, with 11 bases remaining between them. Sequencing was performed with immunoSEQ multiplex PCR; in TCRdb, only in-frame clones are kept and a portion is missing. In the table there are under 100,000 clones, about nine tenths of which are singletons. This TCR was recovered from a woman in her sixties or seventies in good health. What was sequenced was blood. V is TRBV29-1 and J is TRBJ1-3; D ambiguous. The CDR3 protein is CSVEPPDRSGNTIYF. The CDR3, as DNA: TGCAGCGTTGAACCCCCGGACCGCTCTGGAAACACCATATATTTT.